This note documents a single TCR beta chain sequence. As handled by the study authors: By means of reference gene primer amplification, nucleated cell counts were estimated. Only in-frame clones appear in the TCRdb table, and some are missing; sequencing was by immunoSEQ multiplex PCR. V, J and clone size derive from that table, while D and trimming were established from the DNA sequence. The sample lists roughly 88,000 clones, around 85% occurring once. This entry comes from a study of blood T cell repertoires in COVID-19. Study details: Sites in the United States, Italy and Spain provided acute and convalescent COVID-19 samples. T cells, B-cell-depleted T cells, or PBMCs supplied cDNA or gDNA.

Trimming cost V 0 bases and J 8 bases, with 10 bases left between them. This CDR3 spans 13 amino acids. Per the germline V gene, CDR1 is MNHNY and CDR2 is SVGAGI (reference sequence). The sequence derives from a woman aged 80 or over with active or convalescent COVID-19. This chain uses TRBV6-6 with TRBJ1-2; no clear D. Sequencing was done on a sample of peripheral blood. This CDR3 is CASSYSNQKGYTF. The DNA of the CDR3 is TGTGCCAGCAGTTACTCGAACCAGAAGGGCTACACCTTC.